Listed below are T cell receptor beta chains from one sample, sequenced in a study of blood T cell repertoires in COVID-19. Using immunoSEQ multiplex PCR, the repertoire was profiled, and TCRdb retains in-frame clones only, with some absent. Of hundreds of thousands of clones in the sample, 70% to 90% were seen once. Sequenced material: PBMCs or T cells enriched from blood (not recorded which). These receptors were taken from a woman in her thirties or forties with acute COVID-19. CDR3s include the opening cysteine and the closing phenylalanine or tryptophan. A D gene is named only where the DNA matches it firmly. Size is omitted from some rows. Given values are once, few, many or a class for expanded clones.

v_gene	abundance	len	j_gene	d_gene	CDR3nt	CDR3aa
TRBV5-1	.	18	TRBJ2-1	TRBD2	TGCGCCAGCAGCTTGGTAAGGACTAGCGGGAGTTATTACAATGAGCAGTTCTTC	CASSLVRTSGSYYNEQFF
TRBV10-3	.	14	TRBJ1-6	.	TGTGCCATGCGCCCAGACAGGTATAATTCACCCCTCCACTTT	CAMRPDRYNSPLHF
TRBV14	.	15	TRBJ1-1	.	TGTGCCAGCAGCTCTCCAGGGTCCTCGAACACTGAAGCTTTCTTT	CASSSPGSSNTEAFF
TRBV19	.	14	TRBJ1-1	TRBD1	TGTGCCAGTAGCCGGGACAGGGAGAACACTGAAGCTTTCTTT	CASSRDRENTEAFF
TRBV5-1	.	19	TRBJ1-1	TRBD1	TGCGCCAGCAGCTTAAACCCTGGACAGGCCCTAGGCAGGAACACTGAAGCTTTCTTT	CASSLNPGQALGRNTEAFF
TRBV30	.	11	TRBJ1-2	.	TGTGCCTGGAGCCTACTCTTCGGCTACACCTTC	CAWSLLFGYTF
TRBV11-3	.	14	TRBJ2-7	.	TGTGCCAGCAGCTTAGGGCAGGGGCCCTGGCAGCAGTACTTC	CASSLGQGPWQQYF
TRBV27	once	16	TRBJ1-6	TRBD1	TGTGCCAGCAGTTTATCGGGGACAGTCTATAATTCACCCCTCCACTTT	CASSLSGTVYNSPLHF
TRBV28	once	16	TRBJ1-1	.	TGTGCCAGCAGTTTAGTGGGGGGGGGTATGAACACTGAAGCTTTCTTT	CASSLVGGGMNTEAFF
TRBV18	.	17	TRBJ2-7	.	TGTGCCAGCTCACCACGCCACGTGGGTAAGAGGTTGGGTGAGCAGTACTTC	CASSPRHVGKRLGEQYF
TRBV7-6	once	15	TRBJ2-1	.	TGTGCCAGCACCATCGGTGGTTTTCCCTACAATGAGCAGTTCTTC	CASTIGGFPYNEQFF
TRBV3-1/TRBV3-2	.	16	TRBJ1-2	TRBD1	TGTGCCAGCAGCCAAGGTAGCGGGACAGGGGGCTATGGCTACACCTTC	CASSQGSGTGGYGYTF
TRBV14	.	14	TRBJ1-3	.	TGTGCCAGCAGCGCGAGAGGCTCTGGAAACACCATATATTTT	CASSARGSGNTIYF
TRBV29-1	.	14	TRBJ2-5	.	TGCAGCGTTGAAGATCCCCCTTTCTCGGAGACCCAGTACTTC	CSVEDPPFSETQYF
TRBV2	.	11	TRBJ2-7	.	TGTGCCAGCAGCGGGGGTGGCGAGCAGTACTTC	CASSGGGEQYF
TRBV12-5	.	17	TRBJ1-1	.	TGTGCTAGTGGTTTGGTACTAGGGGCTCGGGAGCTCACTGAAGCTTTCTTT	CASGLVLGARELTEAFF
TRBV19	.	15	TRBJ1-2	.	TGTGCCAGTAGTATAGATCATAGGGGCGGCTATGGCTACACCTTC	CASSIDHRGGYGYTF
TRBV24-1	.	18	TRBJ1-2	TRBD1	TGTGCCACCAGTGATTTTGACGCCGGGACAGGGATGAACTATGGCTACACCTTC	CATSDFDAGTGMNYGYTF
TRBV2	.	22	TRBJ2-1	TRBD1	TGTGCCAGCAGTAGGGTCCCGGGACAGGGGGCTGCGGTAGCGGGAAGGTACAATGAGCAGTTCTTC	CASSRVPGQGAAVAGRYNEQFF
TRBV4-3	.	19	TRBJ2-6	TRBD2	TGCGCCAGCAGCCAAACTCTAGGGACTAGGGACTCTGGGGCCAACGTCCTGACTTTC	CASSQTLGTRDSGANVLTF
TRBV3-1/TRBV3-2	.	14	TRBJ1-1	.	TGTGCCAGCAGCCAAGCAGGGCTTGGGACTGAAGCTTTCTTT	CASSQAGLGTEAFF
TRBV2	.	14	TRBJ1-1	TRBD1	TGTGCCAGCAGAAAGGGACAGGGGGCTACTGAAGCTTTCTTT	CASRKGQGATEAFF
TRBV7-3	.	15	TRBJ2-3	TRBD2	TGTGCCAGCAGCTTAAACGGCGGGAGGGGCGATACGCAGTATTTT	CASSLNGGRGDTQYF
TRBV25-1	.	15	TRBJ2-3	.	TGTGCCAGCAGTGGAGGAGAGTGGAGCACAGATACGCAGTATTTT	CASSGGEWSTDTQYF
TRBV19	.	14	TRBJ2-1	.	TGTGCCAGTAGCAACCCCGGGGGCTACAATGAGCAGTTCTTC	CASSNPGGYNEQFF
TRBV7-2	.	15	TRBJ2-1	TRBD2	TGTGCCAGCAGCTTAGATTCTAGCGGCTACAATGAGCAGTTCTTC	CASSLDSSGYNEQFF
TRBV5-4	.	18	TRBJ2-1	TRBD2	TGTGCCAGCAGCTTGGGAGGTTCTAGCGGACGTCCCTACAATGAGCAGTTCTTC	CASSLGGSSGRPYNEQFF
TRBV23-1	.	14	TRBJ1-1	TRBD1	TGCGCCAGCAGTCATTGCACAGGGGGAACTGAAGCTTTCTTT	CASSHCTGGTEAFF
TRBV6-2/TRBV6-3	.	15	TRBJ2-2	.	TGTGCCAGCAGCCAGACAAGGACGAACACCGGGGAGCTGTTTTTT	CASSQTRTNTGELFF
TRBV5-1	.	14	TRBJ2-5	.	TGCGCCAGCAGCTTGGCCACAGGGCAAGAGACCCAGTACTTC	CASSLATGQETQYF
TRBV3-1/TRBV3-2	.	16	TRBJ1-3	.	TGTGCCAGCAGCCAATTTACCGGGACTGCTGGAAACACCATATATTTT	CASSQFTGTAGNTIYF
TRBV19	.	19	TRBJ2-2	.	TGTGCCAGTAGTGGCCGCAGTAGCAGTTATATTATAGGGGCCGGGGAGCTGTTTTTT	CASSGRSSSYIIGAGELFF
TRBV3-1/TRBV3-2	.	14	TRBJ1-2	.	TGTGCCAGCAGCCCCAGCGGGGCCCGGGCTGGCTACACCTTC	CASSPSGARAGYTF
TRBV2	.	15	TRBJ1-5	.	TGTGCCAGCGGGGGCGGGGGATATAGCAATCAGCCCCAGCATTTT	CASGGGGYSNQPQHF
TRBV16	.	13	TRBJ1-5	.	TGTGCCAGCAGCCAACTCCCCAGGCAGCCCCAGCATTTT	CASSQLPRQPQHF
TRBV7-2	.	14	TRBJ1-5	.	TGTGCCAGCAGTCCGATAGGACACTATCAGCCCCAGCATTTT	CASSPIGHYQPQHF
TRBV28	.	16	TRBJ2-7	.	TGTGCCAGCAGCCGACTATATAGGAGGGCCGCCTACGAGCAGTACTTC	CASSRLYRRAAYEQYF
TRBV19	.	14	TRBJ1-1	.	TGTGCCAGTAGCACAGGGACGGTGAACACTGAAGCTTTCTTT	CASSTGTVNTEAFF
TRBV3-1/TRBV3-2	once	17	TRBJ2-5	TRBD2	TGTGCCAGCAGCCAAGTCGCAGGACTAGCGGCACAAGAGACCCAGTACTTC	CASSQVAGLAAQETQYF
TRBV6-5	.	15	TRBJ2-1	TRBD1	TGTGCCAGCAGACAGCAGGGGGCTCTAAGCGATGAGCAGTTCTTC	CASRQQGALSDEQFF
TRBV6-5	.	14	TRBJ2-1	TRBD2	TGTGCCAGCAGTTACTCGACAGCGGGAGCTGAGCAGTTCTTC	CASSYSTAGAEQFF
TRBV14	few	13	TRBJ2-3	.	TGTGCCAGCAGCCAAGTCGGAGGAGATACGCAGTATTTT	CASSQVGGDTQYF